The 9 T cell receptor beta chains given below trace back to one sample, sequenced in a study of blood T cell repertoires in COVID-19. Profiling relied on immunoSEQ multiplex PCR, and the TCRdb table lists in-frame clones only, not all of them. This sample has 220,000 or so clones, with roughly 82% found just once. Material: PBMCs or T cells enriched from blood (not recorded which). The source of these receptors is a woman aged 50 to 60 who had recovered from COVID-19.

The chain combines TRBV19 with TRBJ1-2; D is undetermined. This CDR3 has 12 residues. The V end was cut by 5 bases, the J end by 4 bases, with 8 bases between. CDR1 and CDR2 from the germline V gene are LNHDA and SQIVND (reference sequence). The CDR3 loop is CASSPGGYGYTF. The CDR3 nucleotides are TGTGCCAGTAGTCCAGGTGGCTATGGCTACACCTTC.

The chain is built from TRBV18 and TRBJ2-7; TRBD1 aligns across 7 bases. This CDR3 has 19 residues. Trimming removed 4 bases from V and 1 base from J; junction bases left unmatched: 19. The germline V gene has CDR1 KGHSH and CDR2 LQKENI. DNA of the CDR3: TGTGCCAGCTCACTGTACCGGGACCCGAGCAGGGGGTCTTCCTACGAGCAGTACTTC. Translated: CASSLYRDPSRGSSYEQYF.

The genes are TRBV9 and TRBJ1-4; 12 nucleotides line up with TRBD1. Germline assignment: CDR1 SGDLS and CDR2 YYNGEE. The CDR3 runs 18 residues. The junction had 8 bases not matched to a gene; V was cut back by 0 bases and J by 5 bases. DNA for the CDR3: TGTGCCAGCAGCGTAGGGGACAGGGGGCGAATATACAATGAAAAACTGTTTTTT. This translates into CASSVGDRGRIYNEKLFF.

This chain uses TRBV28 with TRBJ1-2, with a possible D match to TRBD1 (5 bases). CDR1 MDHEN and CDR2 SYDVKM come from the germline V gene. The CDR3 covers 13 residues. The V end was cut by 11 bases, the J end by 7 bases, with 20 bases between. Here the CDR3 reads CASWGREAPGYTF. CDR3 coding DNA: TGTGCCTCGTGGGGCAGGGAGGCACCTGGCTACACCTTC.

The chain recombines TRBV28 with TRBJ2-7; 10 positions agree with TRBD2. The CDR3 is 14 amino acids. J was trimmed by 9 bases and V by 3 bases; bases with no gene match: 8. Germline-derived CDR1 and CDR2 are MDHEN and SYDVKM. Written as DNA, the CDR3 is TGTGCCAGCAGTTTTAGCGGGAGGACTATGTTGCAGTACTTC. Translated: CASSFSGRTMLQYF.

V and J are TRBV7-9 and TRBJ2-5, with TRBD1 identical over 9 bases. J lost 5 bases, V lost 1 base, and 5 bases had no gene match. Germline V gives CDR1 SEHNR, CDR2 FQNEAQ (reference sequence). CDR3 length equals 15 residues. In DNA form, the CDR3 reads TGTGCCAGCAGCTTAGTCGGACAGGGGTATGAGACCCAGTACTTC. It yields the protein CASSLVGQGYETQYF.

The CDR3 sequence is CASRPAGVQPQHF. CDR3 in DNA: TGTGCCAGCAGGCCCGCGGGGGTGCAGCCCCAGCATTTT. The gene calls are TRBV6-5 and TRBJ1-5; a weak D match, TRBD1 (5 bases). The CDR3 runs to 13 residues. The V gene's germline CDR1 is MNHEY and CDR2 SVGAGI. V was cut by 6 bases and J by 7 bases, with 13 bases left in between.

V and J are TRBV10-1 and TRBJ2-7; D perhaps matches TRBD1 (6 bases). Germline CDR1 reads WNHNN; CDR2 reads SYGVQD (reference sequence). The V and J ends lost 4 bases and 3 bases respectively, with 13 bases between them. The CDR3 contains 14 residues. CDR3 DNA: TGCGCCAGCAGTGTATCCAGGGGCCACTACGAGCAGTACTTC. Amino acid sequence: CASSVSRGHYEQYF.

The chain couples TRBV20-1 to TRBJ2-5, with 7 nucleotides matching TRBD1. This CDR3 contains 16 residues. The V gene's germline CDR1 is DFQATT and CDR2 SNEGSKA (reference sequence). J gave up 1 base and V 3 bases, and 11 bases lay outside the gene matches. The CDR3 nucleotides read TGCAGTGCTAGTCCCGTAGGGGGCGCCCCCCAAGAGACCCAGTACTTC. It codes for CSASPVGGAPQETQYF.